Following are 5 T cell receptor beta chains from one sample sequenced in a study of CD8+ T cells in alopecia areata. Investigators isolated RNA and reverse transcribed it into cDNA to act as the sequencing template. Method: immunoSEQ multiplex PCR; TCRdb's copy keeps in-frame clones and lacks some. This sample has 150,000 or so clones; 50% to 65% occur once, and the top ten carry under 5.5%. The sample comprised CD4+ T cells sorted from blood. Every receptor here comes from a human donor in good health.

The V gene is TRBV5-6, the J gene TRBJ1-1; 8 bases align to TRBD1. Germline V gene sequence: CDR1 SGHDT, CDR2 YYEEEE. Trimming cost V 5 bases and J 7 bases; bases outside gene matches: 13. The CDR3 is 15 amino acids. The CDR3 protein is CASRRVDRDMNEAFF. The CDR3 DNA follows: TGTGCCAGCAGAAGGGTGGACAGGGATATGAATGAAGCTTTCTTT.

This sequence joins TRBV23-1 and TRBJ1-5, with 10 positions matching TRBD1. TRBV23-1 belongs to the ORF category, with a function that is uncertain. Losses at the gene ends were 4 bases for V and 7 bases for J; bases not matched to a gene: 4. The CDR3 runs to 14 residues. CDR3 bases: TGCGCCAGCAGTCGCGACAGGGGGCTGCAGCCCCAGCATTTT. Residues: CASSRDRGLQPQHF.

V gene TRBV7-2 combines with J gene TRBJ2-7; 7 bases are a match to TRBD2. The germline V gene has CDR1 SGHTA and CDR2 FQGNSA. The trim removed 2 bases at V and 2 bases at J, leaving 3 bases unmatched. The CDR3 has 14 amino acids. The CDR3 DNA sequence: TGTGCCAGCAGCTTACAGCGGGGAGCCTACGAGCAGTACTTC. It specifies CASSLQRGAYEQYF.

The chain combines TRBV29-1 with TRBJ2-4, with D possibly being TRBD1 (6 bases). The length of the CDR3 is 14 residues. V was cut by 2 bases and J by 5 bases, with 13 bases left in between. Looked up from germline, CDR1 is SQVTM and CDR2 is ANQGSEA. The CDR3: CSVEPTGSQNIQYF. The CDR3 nucleotides read TGCAGCGTTGAACCGACAGGCTCTCAAAACATTCAGTACTTC. Combining the CDR3 with reference TRBV29-1 and TRBJ2-4 gives the whole variable domain SAVISQKPSRDICQRGTSLTIQCQVDSQVTMMFWYRQQPGQSLTLIATANQGSEATYESGFVIDKFPISRPNLTFSTLTVSNMSPEDSSIYLCSVEPTGSQNIQYFGAGTRLSVL.

The chain recombines TRBV27 with TRBJ2-1; 8 bases fit TRBD2. V was clipped by 5 bases and J by 11 bases; unmatched bases: 8. Per germline, CDR1 MNHEY and CDR2 SMNVEV (reference sequence). This CDR3 is 13 amino acids long. CDR3: CASSKREGQKQFF. In DNA form, the CDR3 reads TGTGCCAGCAGTAAACGGGAGGGCCAAAAGCAGTTCTTC.